These T cell receptor beta chains were read from a single sample in a study of cytomegalovirus exposure and HLA in healthy donors. Profiled with immunoSEQ multiplex PCR; TCRdb holds only in-frame clones, not every one. The sample lists about 56,000 clones, approximately 92% seen once, with around 1.1% in the top ten. The material sequenced was PBMCs. These receptors all stem from a man younger than 35 in good health and CMV-seronegative. CDR3s include the opening cysteine and the closing phenylalanine or tryptophan. Each record gives: CDR3 DNA, CDR3 protein, CDR3 length, clone size, J gene, D gene, V gene. D genes are given only for firm matches. The size of a clone is reported for some rows only, either as once, few or many, or as a class for expanded clones.

DNA: TGTGCCAGCTCACTAGCGGTAGGCACAGATACGCAGTATTTT; CDR3: CASSLAVGTDTQYF; length: 14; size: -; J: TRBJ2-3; D: -; V: TRBV18
DNA: TGTGCCAGCAGCTTAGAAGCTGCGAACACTGAAGCTTTCTTT; CDR3: CASSLEAANTEAFF; length: 14; size: -; J: TRBJ1-1; D: -; V: TRBV7-6
DNA: TGCAGCGTTGATCCCGGACAGGGAGGGAGCTACACCTTC; CDR3: CSVDPGQGGSYTF; length: 13; size: -; J: TRBJ1-2; D: TRBD1; V: TRBV29-1
DNA: TGTGCCAGCAGTCGGACAGGGCGGCAGCCCCAGCATTTT; CDR3: CASSRTGRQPQHF; length: 13; size: -; J: TRBJ1-5; D: TRBD1; V: TRBV6-5
DNA: TGTGCCAGCAGCCCGTCGGGGTGGGCTAGCCGGTACAATGAGCAGTTCTTC; CDR3: CASSPSGWASRYNEQFF; length: 17; size: -; J: TRBJ2-1; D: -; V: TRBV7-6
DNA: TGTGCCAGCAGCTTGGGACTTACCTACAATGAGCAGTTCTTC; CDR3: CASSLGLTYNEQFF; length: 14; size: few; J: TRBJ2-1; D: -; V: TRBV7-9
DNA: TGTGCCAGCAGTGGAGGTGTACTAGCGGGAGGACACTACAATGAGCAGTTCTTC; CDR3: CASSGGVLAGGHYNEQFF; length: 18; size: -; J: TRBJ2-1; D: TRBD2; V: TRBV25-1
DNA: TGTGCCAGCAGTAAAGACCCTGGACTAGCGGGACGTCTTGCATACTCAGATACGCAGTATTTT; CDR3: CASSKDPGLAGRLAYSDTQYF; length: 21; size: -; J: TRBJ2-3; D: TRBD2; V: TRBV28
DNA: TGTGCCAGCAGCTTAGATTCGGTCGGGGAGCAGTTCTTC; CDR3: CASSLDSVGEQFF; length: 13; size: medium-sized; J: TRBJ2-1; D: -; V: TRBV7-9
DNA: TGTGCCAGCTCACCGACAGGGGGTATCGGGGTCTACGAGCAGTACTTC; CDR3: CASSPTGGIGVYEQYF; length: 16; size: -; J: TRBJ2-7; D: TRBD1; V: TRBV18
DNA: TGTGCCAGCCTCCGACAGGGAGCCACTGAAGCTTTCTTT; CDR3: CASLRQGATEAFF; length: 13; size: -; J: TRBJ1-1; D: TRBD1; V: TRBV6-4
DNA: TGTGCCAGCAGTGAATACGGGGGAGGCGATGAGCAGTTCTTC; CDR3: CASSEYGGGDEQFF; length: 14; size: once; J: TRBJ2-1; D: -; V: TRBV25-1
DNA: TGTGCCAGCAGCGAAAGTATCTCACTGGGCTACACCTTC; CDR3: CASSESISLGYTF; length: 13; size: once; J: TRBJ1-2; D: -; V: TRBV6-1
DNA: TGCGCCAGCAGCCACTCAGGGGGCGCTGGGGATACGCAGTATTTT; CDR3: CASSHSGGAGDTQYF; length: 15; size: -; J: TRBJ2-3; D: TRBD1; V: TRBV4-3
DNA: TGTGCCAGTAGTACGGGGGGTCCCTACGAGCAGTACTTC; CDR3: CASSTGGPYEQYF; length: 13; size: -; J: TRBJ2-7; D: TRBD2; V: TRBV19
DNA: TGTGCCAGCAGCCAATATAGGACTCGCCAAGTAAGGGATACGCAGTATTTT; CDR3: CASSQYRTRQVRDTQYF; length: 17; size: -; J: TRBJ2-3; D: -; V: TRBV4-2
DNA: TGTGCCAGCAGCGGTTTCCTAGATTTAGCTAACTATGGCTACACCTTC; CDR3: CASSGFLDLANYGYTF; length: 16; size: -; J: TRBJ1-2; D: -; V: TRBV9
DNA: TGTGCCAGCAGCCGCGGTCTCGGGGGCAATCAGCCCCAGCATTTT; CDR3: CASSRGLGGNQPQHF; length: 15; size: -; J: TRBJ1-5; D: -; V: TRBV5-6
DNA: TGTGCCAGCAGCTTAGATTTCAGTCTCACAGATACGCAGTATTTT; CDR3: CASSLDFSLTDTQYF; length: 15; size: -; J: TRBJ2-3; D: -; V: TRBV11-2
DNA: TGTGCCAGTAGTAGCCCGGGACAGAGAAATCAGCCCCAGCATTTT; CDR3: CASSSPGQRNQPQHF; length: 15; size: -; J: TRBJ1-5; D: TRBD1; V: TRBV19
DNA: TGTGCCAGCAGCTTGGCCCCGGGACAGGGGAGCTACGAGCAGTACTTC; CDR3: CASSLAPGQGSYEQYF; length: 16; size: -; J: TRBJ2-7; D: TRBD1; V: TRBV5-5
DNA: TGCGCCAGCAGCTCCGCCGGGACAGGTTCCAATGAGCAGTTCTTC; CDR3: CASSSAGTGSNEQFF; length: 15; size: -; J: TRBJ2-1; D: TRBD1; V: TRBV5-1
DNA: TGTGCCAGCAGCTTCAAGCGGGGGTTTAACACAGATACGCAGTATTTT; CDR3: CASSFKRGFNTDTQYF; length: 16; size: -; J: TRBJ2-3; D: TRBD2; V: TRBV7-2
DNA: TGTGCCAGCAGTTACCAGAACCCCTACGAGCAGTACTTC; CDR3: CASSYQNPYEQYF; length: 13; size: -; J: TRBJ2-7; D: -; V: TRBV6-6
DNA: TGCGCCAGCAGCTCCCGGGAAGCCGACACAGATACGCAGTATTTT; CDR3: CASSSREADTDTQYF; length: 15; size: -; J: TRBJ2-3; D: -; V: TRBV4-3
DNA: TGTGCCAGCAGCGAAGAACTTAGCAATCAGCCCCAGCATTTT; CDR3: CASSEELSNQPQHF; length: 14; size: -; J: TRBJ1-5; D: -; V: TRBV28
DNA: TGTGCCAGCACCGGAGGGGAGACCCAGTACTTC; CDR3: CASTGGETQYF; length: 11; size: -; J: TRBJ2-5; D: -; V: TRBV21-1
DNA: TGTGCCAGTAGCCGATCCGGGACAGGGGGCAGCTATGGCTACACCTTC; CDR3: CASSRSGTGGSYGYTF; length: 16; size: once; J: TRBJ1-2; D: TRBD1; V: TRBV19
DNA: TGTGCAAGTCGCCAGAGGGGGAGTAGCGGGAGGTCCTCCTACGAGCAGTACTTC; CDR3: CASRQRGSSGRSSYEQYF; length: 18; size: -; J: TRBJ2-7; D: -; V: TRBV12-2
DNA: TGTGCCAGTAGCCGGGGGGGGACCGACTATGGCTACACCTTC; CDR3: CASSRGGTDYGYTF; length: 14; size: -; J: TRBJ1-2; D: -; V: TRBV19
DNA: TGTGCCAGCAGCAAAGACAGGGTTGGGGAGCAGTACTTC; CDR3: CASSKDRVGEQYF; length: 13; size: -; J: TRBJ2-7; D: TRBD1; V: TRBV7-2
DNA: TGTGCCAGTAGTATGACACGAGGACAGGGAAACTACGAGCAGTACTTC; CDR3: CASSMTRGQGNYEQYF; length: 16; size: -; J: TRBJ2-7; D: TRBD1; V: TRBV19
DNA: TGTGCCAGCTCACCAGGGTCAACGGCCGGGGGTGAAAAACTGTTTTTT; CDR3: CASSPGSTAGGEKLFF; length: 16; size: -; J: TRBJ1-4; D: -; V: TRBV18
DNA: TGTGCCAGCAGCCCGTCAACTAGCGGGACCACCTACAATGAGCAGTTCTTC; CDR3: CASSPSTSGTTYNEQFF; length: 17; size: -; J: TRBJ2-1; D: TRBD2; V: TRBV9
DNA: TGCGCCAGCAGCTCCAGGGGTAGGGACACTGAAGCTTTCTTT; CDR3: CASSSRGRDTEAFF; length: 14; size: -; J: TRBJ1-1; D: -; V: TRBV5-1
DNA: TGTGCCAGCAAATCAGTTATTCAGCCCCAGCATTTT; CDR3: CASKSVIQPQHF; length: 12; size: few; J: TRBJ1-5; D: -; V: TRBV28
DNA: TGTGCCAGCAGCCCTTGGACTAGCGGAACAGATACGCAGTATTTT; CDR3: CASSPWTSGTDTQYF; length: 15; size: -; J: TRBJ2-3; D: TRBD2; V: TRBV5-4
DNA: TGTGCCAGCAGTGAAGCGCAGGGTACGAGCTCCGAGCAGTACTTC; CDR3: CASSEAQGTSSEQYF; length: 15; size: few; J: TRBJ2-7; D: -; V: TRBV6-1
DNA: TGTGCCAGCAGTCCAGGGACAGGGACTGGAAACACCATATATTTT; CDR3: CASSPGTGTGNTIYF; length: 15; size: -; J: TRBJ1-3; D: TRBD1; V: TRBV27
DNA: TGTGCCAGCAAGGTGAAACAGGGGGCCGACACCATATATTTT; CDR3: CASKVKQGADTIYF; length: 14; size: once; J: TRBJ1-3; D: TRBD1; V: TRBV6-5
DNA: TGTGCCAGCAGTCAGAACAGAGCCTCTGGAAACACCATATATTTT; CDR3: CASSQNRASGNTIYF; length: 15; size: -; J: TRBJ1-3; D: -; V: TRBV27
DNA: TGTGCCAGTAACCACGGAAGGGAAGGGGGTTACAATGAGCAGTTCTTC; CDR3: CASNHGREGGYNEQFF; length: 16; size: -; J: TRBJ2-1; D: -; V: TRBV19
DNA: TGCGCCAGCAGCCAAGCCGGGACTAGCGGAAACATTCAGTACTTC; CDR3: CASSQAGTSGNIQYF; length: 15; size: -; J: TRBJ2-4; D: TRBD2; V: TRBV4-1
DNA: TGTGCCAGTAGTCCCCGGGACAGCTATGGCTACACCTTC; CDR3: CASSPRDSYGYTF; length: 13; size: -; J: TRBJ1-2; D: TRBD1; V: TRBV19
DNA: TGTGCCAGCAGCGCAACAGAAATGACCTCCTACGAGCAGTACTTC; CDR3: CASSATEMTSYEQYF; length: 15; size: -; J: TRBJ2-7; D: -; V: TRBV9
DNA: TGCGCCAGCAGCCAAAGTCCCCGGGAGGCCGATACGCAGTATTTT; CDR3: CASSQSPREADTQYF; length: 15; size: -; J: TRBJ2-3; D: TRBD2; V: TRBV4-3
DNA: TGTGCCAGCGCGGGAGGGATGACCTACGAGCAGTACTTC; CDR3: CASAGGMTYEQYF; length: 13; size: -; J: TRBJ2-7; D: TRBD2; V: TRBV5-6
DNA: TGCGCCAGCAGCTTGGGGCTTGGGTCCAGGGACTCTGGAAACACCATATATTTT; CDR3: CASSLGLGSRDSGNTIYF; length: 18; size: -; J: TRBJ1-3; D: -; V: TRBV5-1
DNA: TGTGCCAGTAGGTCTGGAGAGAACTATGGCTACACCTTC; CDR3: CASRSGENYGYTF; length: 13; size: -; J: TRBJ1-2; D: -; V: TRBV19
DNA: TGTGCCAGCGGGGGGGTCGGCCTCGAGCAGTACTTC; CDR3: CASGGVGLEQYF; length: 12; size: -; J: TRBJ2-7; D: TRBD2; V: TRBV6-5
DNA: TGTGCCAGCAGCGGCCAGCGGACCCGCGGCACAGATACGCAGTATTTT; CDR3: CASSGQRTRGTDTQYF; length: 16; size: -; J: TRBJ2-3; D: -; V: TRBV7-9